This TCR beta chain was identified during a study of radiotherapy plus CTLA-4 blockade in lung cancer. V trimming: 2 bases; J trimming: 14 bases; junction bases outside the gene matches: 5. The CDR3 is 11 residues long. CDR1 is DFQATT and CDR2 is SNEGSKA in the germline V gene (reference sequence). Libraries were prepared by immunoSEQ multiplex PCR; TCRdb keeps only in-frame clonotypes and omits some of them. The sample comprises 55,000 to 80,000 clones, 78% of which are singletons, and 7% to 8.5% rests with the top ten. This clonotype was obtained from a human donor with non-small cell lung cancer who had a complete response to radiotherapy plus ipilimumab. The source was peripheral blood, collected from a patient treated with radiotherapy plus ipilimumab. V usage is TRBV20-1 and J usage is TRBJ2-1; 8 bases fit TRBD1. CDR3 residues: CSARKSDREFF. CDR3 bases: TGCAGTGCTAGAAAATCGGACAGGGAGTTCTTC.